This TCR beta chain came from a study of T cells in Graves' hyperthyroidism and ophthalmopathy. A note on this clonotype: Its specificity is not known.

Amplified TCR beta CDR3 regions came from RNA transcripts. HTBI primers were used for first-round RT-PCR of the TCR CDR3. Using its own MiXCR run on the multiplex PCR reads, TCRdb lists one record per CDR3 protein. The table has 350,000 or so distinct CDR3 sequences, 15% to 20% seen once. The definition of stable Graves' hyperthyroidism was no ophthalmopathy progression within 18 months. The CDR3 covers 13 residues. V dropped 6 bases and J dropped 5; count of bases not matched to a gene: 6. Germline V gene lookup returns CDR1 LNHDA and CDR2 SQIVND (reference sequence). Study-level results: Most clonotypes that expanded in the thyroid above 0.001 also showed up in blood.

The sample was blood. The sequence was collected from a woman aged 45 to 65 with Graves' hyperthyroidism. The chain couples TRBV19 to TRBJ2-5; TRBD1 matches at 7 bases. CDR3 protein: CASSFNRGETQYF. CDR3 coding DNA: TGTGCCAGTAGCTTTAACAGGGGCGAGACCCAGTACTTC.